These 7 T cell receptor beta chains share one sample of origin, sequenced in a study of a mutant IDH1 vaccine in newly diagnosed glioma (dated by TCRdb to about 2021). What this sample's time point label stands for: week 47, end of study. A 20-mer mutant IDH1 peptide at 300 micrograms in Montanide made up each vaccine dose, which was injected subcutaneously together with topical imiquimod. Their cognate antigens are unknown. Libraries were built with the immunoSEQ multiplex PCR assay. The clones in this table, taken by TCRdb from immuneACCESS, are in-frame only. Not every clone is retained; where verified, under half of the shortfall comes from an unresolved V gene, and the cause of the rest is unknown. This sample has 30,000 to 45,000 clones in its table, and 75% of those were observed once. Clones ranked in the top ten supply roughly 10% of the sample. This specimen was PBMCs, taken from a glioma patient whose treatment included an IDH1 peptide vaccine. These receptors were taken from a man between 35 and 55 years old with glioma.

This chain uses TRBV27 with TRBJ1-1; tentative D call: TRBD1 (5 bases). Looked up from germline, CDR1 is MNHEY and CDR2 is SMNVEV (reference sequence). Between the trimmed V and J ends, which lost 8 bases and 3 bases, there was a span of 13 bases. CDR3 length equals 13 residues. The CDR3 region is CASSRGADTEAFF. The CDR3 coding sequence is TGTGCCAGCTCGAGGGGAGCAGACACTGAAGCTTTCTTT.

This chain joins TRBV6-5 and TRBJ2-6; D remains ambiguous. The CDR3 is 14 amino acids. V gave up 5 bases and J gave up 2 bases, with 7 bases separating them. The V gene's germline CDR1 is MNHEY and CDR2 SVGAGI. In DNA, the CDR3 is TGTGCCAGCAGTAACTACGCTGGGGCCAACGTCCTGACTTTC. The encoded protein is CASSNYAGANVLTF.

The V call is TRBV7-2, the J call TRBJ2-5; tentatively, D is TRBD2 (5 bases). The V gene's germline CDR1 is SGHTA and CDR2 FQGNSA. The CDR3 is 13 amino acids. Trimming pared 5 bases from V and 5 bases from J, leaving 12 bases between. This chain's CDR3 is CASSGRVGETQYF. CDR3 nucleotide sequence: TGTGCCAGCAGCGGGCGGGTGGGGGAGACCCAGTACTTC.

CDR3 DNA sequence: TGTGCCAGCAGCCAAGATTCTAACACTGAAGCTTTCTTT. As protein: CASSQDSNTEAFF. The chain is built from TRBV14 and TRBJ1-1; D is unresolved. Germline CDR1 and CDR2: SGHDN and FVKESK. The V and J ends lost 0 bases and 2 bases respectively, with 4 bases between them. CDR3 size: 13 residues.

V and J are TRBV4-1 and TRBJ2-1; either TRBD1 or TRBD2 may fit D (6 bases each). From germline, CDR1 is MGHRA and CDR2 YSYEKL. This CDR3 spans 16 amino acids. With 4 bases removed from V and 4 bases from J, the gap between germline ends came to 17 bases. DNA for the CDR3: TGCGCCAGCAGCCTTCCCCCGGGGGCCGGTTACAATGAGCAGTTCTTC. Protein product: CASSLPPGAGYNEQFF.

J is TRBJ2-2 and V is TRBV19, with TRBD2 matching 13 bases. The CDR3 length is 17 residues. The germline CDR1 and CDR2 sequences are LNHDA and SQIVND (reference sequence). V was pared by 6 bases and J by 4 bases, with 8 bases of the junction left unmatched. The CDR3 loop reads CASSRTSGSGSTGELFF. The CDR3, as DNA: TGTGCCAGTAGCAGGACTAGCGGGAGTGGGAGCACCGGGGAGCTGTTTTTT.

The J gene is TRBJ1-2, the V gene TRBV9; 8 bases align to TRBD1. Germline assignment: CDR1 SGDLS and CDR2 YYNGEE. Trimming at V came to 2 bases and at J to 4 bases, leaving 7 bases not matched to a gene. The CDR3 runs 15 residues. CDR3 DNA sequence: TGTGCCAGCAGCGTTGCCACAGGGGGAGGCTATGGCTACACCTTC. Amino acids: CASSVATGGGYGYTF.